The 32 T cell receptor beta chains presented below share a single source sample, sequenced in a study of T cells in Graves' hyperthyroidism and ophthalmopathy. Researchers amplified the TCR beta CDR3 regions from RNA transcripts. TCR CDR3 regions were first amplified by RT-PCR with HTBI primers. From the multiplex PCR reads, TCRdb called clonotypes with MiXCR, one entry per CDR3 protein. Here the sample spans hundreds of thousands of distinct CDR3 sequences, roughly 40% being singletons. The sequencing input was blood. These receptor sequences come from a man aged 18 to 29 with Graves' hyperthyroidism.

The J gene is TRBJ2-7, the V gene TRBV29-1; 7 bases fit TRBD2. CDR1 and CDR2 from the germline V gene are SQVTM and ANQGSEA. The trim removed 0 bases at V and 5 bases at J, leaving 7 bases unmatched. CDR3 length: 14 amino acids. CDR3 sequence (DNA): TGCAGCGTTGAAGATAGCGGGCGGGGCCACGAGCAGTACTTC. This codes for CSVEDSGRGHEQYF.

The chain uses TRBV6-6 and TRBJ2-7; D is possibly TRBD1 (6 bases). Germline V gives CDR1 MNHNY, CDR2 SVGAGI (reference sequence). CDR3 size: 14 residues. V was shortened by 6 bases and J by 6 bases, with 18 bases between the two germline ends. CDR3 nucleotides: TGTGCCAGCAGCTTGGACAGTAGTCTTCGCGAGCAGTACTTC. Translated, it gives CASSLDSSLREQYF.

This chain joins TRBV29-1 and TRBJ1-1; possibly TRBD1 for D (5 bases). CDR1 and CDR2 from the germline V gene are SQVTM and ANQGSEA. V dropped 4 bases and J dropped 5 bases, with 23 bases sitting between them. The CDR3 is 16 residues long. The CDR3, as DNA: TGCAGCGTTGGCGGCAGCGCCCTGAGGGGAGAGACTGAAGCTTTCTTT. Amino acid sequence: CSVGGSALRGETEAFF.

This clonotype was counted between two and nine times. The chain uses TRBV20-1 and TRBJ1-5, with D unclear. Per germline, CDR1 DFQATT and CDR2 SNEGSKA (reference sequence). CDR3 length: 14 amino acids. Trimming stripped 0 bases from V and 4 bases from J, with 10 bases between. The CDR3 reads CSARDRRQNQPQHF. The DNA of the CDR3 is TGCAGTGCTAGAGACCGACGTCAAAATCAGCCCCAGCATTTT.

This clonotype was counted only a few times. A much larger clone differs by one base, so this may be a read error. This chain links TRBV5-1 with TRBJ2-7; D is undetermined. CDR3 size: 12 residues. Germline V gene lookup returns CDR1 SGHRS and CDR2 YFSETQ. V gave up 0 bases and J gave up 5 bases, with 6 bases separating them. The DNA of the CDR3 is TGCGCCAGCAGCTTGGATACCCACGAGCAGTACTTC. This codes for CASSLDTHEQYF.

V and J are TRBV7-2 and TRBJ2-5, with 8 positions matching TRBD1. V dropped 4 bases and J dropped 4; count of bases not matched to a gene: 8. Per germline, CDR1 SGHTA and CDR2 FQGNSA. CDR3 length equals 15 residues. As DNA, the CDR3 is TGTGCCAGCAGCTCGACCCAGGGGGCCCGAGAGACCCAGTACTTC. It is translated as CASSSTQGARETQYF.

The rearrangement links TRBV9 to TRBJ1-6, with TRBD1 matching over 10 bases. The length of the CDR3 is 15 residues. J gave up 7 bases and V 4 bases, and 5 bases lay outside the gene matches. Germline CDR1 SGDLS, CDR2 YYNGEE. CDR3 DNA sequence: TGTGCCAGCAGCCGGACGGGACAGGGGAATTCACCCCTCCACTTT. As protein: CASSRTGQGNSPLHF.

This clonotype was counted between two and nine times. The CDR3 DNA sequence: TGTGCCAGCACCAGAGGGACAGCTAGCTCTGGAAACACCATATATTTT. Amino acids: CASTRGTASSGNTIYF. This chain joins TRBV4-2 and TRBJ1-3; TRBD1 matches 7 bases. Looked up from germline, CDR1 is LGHNA and CDR2 is YNFKEQ. CDR3 length: 16 residues. With V trimmed by 7 bases and J by 0 bases, 9 bases remained unmatched.

This chain joins TRBV19 and TRBJ1-2, with D hard to call. The germline CDR1 and CDR2 sequences are LNHDA and SQIVND (reference sequence). This CDR3 is built from 14 residues. Trimming removed 3 bases from V and 2 bases from J, with 10 bases in between. CDR3 nucleotide sequence: TGTGCCAGTAGTATCACAGAACCCAACTATGGCTACACCTTC. This translates into CASSITEPNYGYTF.

This clonotype occurred a few times. CDR3 in DNA: TGTGCCAGCAGCGACGGTCTGGTCAACACTGAAGCTTTCTTT. The encoded protein is CASSDGLVNTEAFF. V gene TRBV5-4 combines with J gene TRBJ1-1, with D unclear. V was cut by 4 bases and J by 2 bases, with 12 bases left in between. This CDR3 region has 14 residues. Germline V lookup: CDR1 SGHNT, CDR2 YYREEE (reference sequence).

The chain uses TRBV6-1 and TRBJ1-2; D call uncertain. Germline CDR1 and CDR2: MNHNS and SASEGT. This CDR3 has 16 residues. Trimming pared 3 bases from V and 4 bases from J, leaving 18 bases between. CDR3 DNA sequence: TGTGCCAGCAGTGAGAGATCAGCGCTCGACGGCTATGGCTACACCTTC. Its translation is CASSERSALDGYGYTF.

This chain links TRBV9 with TRBJ2-7, with 9 bases that match TRBD1. Germline V gene sequence: CDR1 SGDLS, CDR2 YYNGEE. With 0 bases clipped from V and 5 bases from J, the junction kept 3 bases outside the gene matches. The CDR3 runs 14 residues. The CDR3 is CASSVGGTGNEQYF. CDR3 in DNA: TGTGCCAGCAGCGTAGGTGGGACAGGGAACGAGCAGTACTTC.

This clonotype was counted a single time. The chain is built from TRBV12-3 or TRBV12-4 and TRBJ2-7; possible D gene TRBD2, 6 bases. The CDR3 is made up of 14 amino acids. V lost 6 bases to trimming and J lost 3 bases, with 15 bases between them. CDR3 sequence: CASSEEGRGYEQYF. CDR3 bases: TGTGCCAGCAGCGAGGAGGGTCGTGGCTACGAGCAGTACTTC.

This clonotype was recorded at least ten times. The rearrangement joins TRBV7-9 to TRBJ1-1; D is ambiguous. Germline V gives CDR1 SEHNR, CDR2 FQNEAQ (reference sequence). The CDR3 extends over 14 amino acids. V lost 1 base and J lost 0, with 6 bases in between. The CDR3 region has the DNA TGTGCCAGCAGCTTAGTCTTCATGAACACTGAAGCTTTCTTT. Protein product: CASSLVFMNTEAFF.

The J gene is TRBJ2-6, the V gene TRBV24-1; D could derive from TRBD1 or TRBD2 (5 bases each). This CDR3 has 16 residues. CDR1 is KGHDR and CDR2 is SFDVKD in the germline V gene. Trimming removed 2 bases from V and 4 bases from J, with 11 bases in between. CDR3 loop: CATSDYAGTGANVLTF. The CDR3 nucleotides read TGTGCCACCAGTGATTACGCAGGGACCGGGGCCAACGTCCTGACTTTC.

This clonotype was detected ten times or more. The V gene is TRBV7-2, the J gene TRBJ2-5; 7 bases are a match to TRBD1. This CDR3 spans 14 amino acids. With 4 bases clipped from V and 5 bases from J, the junction kept 7 bases outside the gene matches. Per the germline V gene, CDR1 is SGHTA and CDR2 is FQGNSA. CDR3 DNA: TGTGCCAGCAGCTCCTACAGGGGCGGGGAGACCCAGTACTTC. This sequence encodes CASSSYRGGETQYF. Filled out from reference TRBV7-2 and TRBJ2-5, the complete variable domain reads GAGVSQSPSNKVTEKGKDVELRCDPISGHTALYWYRQSLGQGLEFLIYFQGNSAPDKSGLPSDRFSAERTGGSVSTLTIQRTQQEDSAVYLCASSSYRGGETQYFGPGTRLLVL.

This clonotype was found many times. The V and J genes are TRBV29-1 and TRBJ1-4; D is unresolved. V lost 2 bases and J 8 bases, leaving 12 bases between the germline ends. Germline V lookup: CDR1 SQVTM, CDR2 ANQGSEA. The CDR3 length is 13 residues. CDR3 DNA sequence: TGCAGCGTTGAACTGATTTTAGGGGAAAAACTGTTTTTT. Translating it yields CSVELILGEKLFF. The full variable domain, rest sourced from reference TRBV29-1 and TRBJ1-4, is SAVISQKPSRDICQRGTSLTIQCQVDSQVTMMFWYRQQPGQSLTLIATANQGSEATYESGFVIDKFPISRPNLTFSTLTVSNMSPEDSSIYLCSVELILGEKLFFGSGTQLSVL.

This clonotype showed up just a few times. The gene calls are TRBV7-2 and TRBJ2-5, with 8 bases aligning to TRBD1. The CDR3 is 13 amino acids. The germline V gene encodes CDR1 SGHTA and CDR2 FQGNSA. V lost 7 bases to trimming and J lost 5 bases; unmatched junction nucleotides: 6. Here the CDR3 reads CASTPRTGETQYF. Written as DNA, the CDR3 is TGTGCCAGCACCCCCCGGACAGGGGAGACCCAGTACTTC.

This clonotype was counted ten times or more. The gene calls are TRBV20-1 and TRBJ2-7, with 7 bases identical to TRBD1. J was trimmed by 4 bases and V by 5 bases; bases with no gene match: 5. The CDR3 is 12 residues long. CDR1 is DFQATT, CDR2 SNEGSKA, per germline (reference sequence). CDR3 nucleotide sequence: TGCAGTGCTGAGGGGGCCCCATACGAGCAGTACTTC. Translation gives CSAEGAPYEQYF.

This clonotype has just a few counts. CDR3 coding DNA: TGTGCCAGCAGTGAATTTTTTATTACTAGTGGCCGGGACCAACGCTCTGGGGCCAACGTCCTGACTTTC. It codes for CASSEFFITSGRDQRSGANVLTF. The rearrangement uses TRBV25-1 and TRBJ2-6; D is tentatively TRBD1 or TRBD2 (5 bases each). The V end was cut by 1 base, the J end by 0 bases, with 28 bases between. Germline CDR1 and CDR2: MGHDK and SYGVNS. The CDR3 spans 23 residues.

This clonotype has more than one count but fewer than ten. V and J are TRBV7-2 and TRBJ1-1; D is perhaps TRBD1 (5 bases). Germline CDR1 is SGHTA and CDR2 is FQGNSA. V was trimmed by 3 bases and J by 1 base, leaving 15 bases between them. The length of the CDR3 is 16 residues. CDR3 sequence reads: CASSFSPGRANTEAFF. CDR3 bases: TGTGCCAGCAGCTTTTCACCGGGGCGGGCGAACACTGAAGCTTTCTTT.

The chain recombines TRBV11-1 with TRBJ2-7, with TRBD2 matching 8 bases. Losses at the gene ends were 9 bases for V and 2 bases for J; bases not matched to a gene: 9. Germline V lookup: CDR1 SGHAT, CDR2 FQDESV (reference sequence). The CDR3 is made up of 14 amino acids. The chain's CDR3 is CASSKGGGTYEQYF. The CDR3 region has the DNA TGTGCCAGTAGTAAGGGCGGGGGGACCTACGAGCAGTACTTC.

This clonotype was counted a few times. The chain links TRBV19 to TRBJ2-2; maybe TRBD2 (5 bases). The CDR3 runs 15 residues. Germline V lookup: CDR1 LNHDA, CDR2 SQIVND (reference sequence). Trimming cost V 6 bases and J 2 bases, with 13 bases left between them. Here the CDR3 DNA reads TGTGCCAGTAGCACCCCGGGGTTCAACACCGGGGAGCTGTTTTTT. It yields the protein CASSTPGFNTGELFF.

CDR3 DNA: TGTGCCAGCAGCGCGGGCGGGGGAGGTGACCAGCCCCAGCATTTT. Protein sequence: CASSAGGGGDQPQHF. This sequence joins TRBV9 and TRBJ1-5; a possible D gene is TRBD1 (5 bases). V lost 3 bases, J lost 7 bases, and 17 bases lay in between. The CDR3 runs 15 residues. The germline V gene encodes CDR1 SGDLS and CDR2 YYNGEE.

The J gene is TRBJ2-5, the V gene TRBV11-3, with D maybe TRBD1 (6 bases). The CDR3 length is 11 residues. Per the germline V gene, CDR1 is SGHNT and CDR2 is YENEEA. V gave up 5 bases and J gave up 10 bases, with 11 bases separating them. CDR3 sequence (DNA): TGTGCCAGCAGCCCGAGAGGGGGCCAGTACTTC. It specifies CASSPRGGQYF. Complete variable domain (other parts from reference TRBV11-3 and TRBJ2-5): EAGVVQSPRYKIIEKKQPVAFWCNPISGHNTLYWYLQNLGQGPELLIRYENEEAVDDSQLPKDRFSAERLKGVDSTLKIQPAELGDSAVYLCASSPRGGQYFGPGTRLLVL.

For this clonotype: A clone one base away is much larger, so this may be a read error. The rearrangement joins TRBV14 to TRBJ1-2; 8 positions agree with TRBD1. V was pared by 1 base and J by 10 bases, with 5 bases of the junction left unmatched. The CDR3 totals 13 residues. Per the germline V gene, CDR1 is SGHDN and CDR2 is FVKESK. The CDR3 coding sequence is TGTGCCAGCAGCCAAGCAGGGGGCAATGACTACACCTTC. Its translation is CASSQAGGNDYTF.

The gene calls are TRBV20-1 and TRBJ2-5; D might be TRBD2 (5 bases). CDR1 is DFQATT, CDR2 SNEGSKA, per germline (reference sequence). This CDR3 comprises 15 residues. With 0 bases removed from V and 3 bases from J, the gap between germline ends came to 14 bases. The CDR3 coding sequence is TGCAGTGCTAGAGATATGGATAGCGTAGAAGAGACCCAGTACTTC. Its translation is CSARDMDSVEETQYF.

In this sample, this clonotype turned up once. The chain employs TRBV7-9 and TRBJ1-2, with unresolved D. Germline V gene data show CDR1 as SEHNR and CDR2 as FQNEAQ (reference sequence). The CDR3 is 13 residues long. V lost 2 bases and J 5 bases, leaving 9 bases between the germline ends. The CDR3 DNA is TGTGCCAGCAGCTTACAGGAGACGTATGGCTACACCTTC. Translation gives CASSLQETYGYTF.

This clonotype occurred once. The J gene is TRBJ2-6, the V gene TRBV2; D not resolved. V shed 6 bases and J shed 2 bases, with 11 bases lying between them. The CDR3 consists of 15 residues. Germline assignment: CDR1 SNHLY and CDR2 FYNNEI. In nucleotides, the CDR3 is TGTGCCAGCAGCCAAGGAGTTCCTGGGGCCAACGTCCTGACTTTC. Translated: CASSQGVPGANVLTF.

This clonotype was observed a few times. This chain links TRBV4-3 with TRBJ1-5; D is undetermined. Per germline, CDR1 LGHNA and CDR2 YSLEER. The V and J ends lost 0 bases and 3 bases respectively, with 6 bases between them. The CDR3 contains 14 residues. The CDR3 sequence: CASSQDYYNQPQHF. In nucleotides, the CDR3 is TGCGCCAGCAGCCAAGATTATTACAATCAGCCCCAGCATTTT.

This clonotype was detected only a few times. This rearrangement joins TRBV12-3 or TRBV12-4 to TRBJ1-1; D is ambiguous. V was pared by 2 bases and J by 1 base, with 8 bases between. This CDR3 is 14 amino acids long. The CDR3 region has the DNA TGTGCCAGCAGTTTAAGGCCTGCGAACACTGAAGCTTTCTTT. Amino acids: CASSLRPANTEAFF.

This sequence joins TRBV2 and TRBJ1-1; 8 nucleotides agree with TRBD1. This CDR3 has 14 residues. V lost 3 bases to trimming and J lost 5 bases; unmatched junction nucleotides: 5. Germline-derived CDR1 and CDR2 are SNHLY and FYNNEI. CDR3 amino acids: CASSEQGARTEAFF. The CDR3 region has the DNA TGTGCCAGCAGTGAGCAGGGGGCGAGGACTGAAGCTTTCTTT.